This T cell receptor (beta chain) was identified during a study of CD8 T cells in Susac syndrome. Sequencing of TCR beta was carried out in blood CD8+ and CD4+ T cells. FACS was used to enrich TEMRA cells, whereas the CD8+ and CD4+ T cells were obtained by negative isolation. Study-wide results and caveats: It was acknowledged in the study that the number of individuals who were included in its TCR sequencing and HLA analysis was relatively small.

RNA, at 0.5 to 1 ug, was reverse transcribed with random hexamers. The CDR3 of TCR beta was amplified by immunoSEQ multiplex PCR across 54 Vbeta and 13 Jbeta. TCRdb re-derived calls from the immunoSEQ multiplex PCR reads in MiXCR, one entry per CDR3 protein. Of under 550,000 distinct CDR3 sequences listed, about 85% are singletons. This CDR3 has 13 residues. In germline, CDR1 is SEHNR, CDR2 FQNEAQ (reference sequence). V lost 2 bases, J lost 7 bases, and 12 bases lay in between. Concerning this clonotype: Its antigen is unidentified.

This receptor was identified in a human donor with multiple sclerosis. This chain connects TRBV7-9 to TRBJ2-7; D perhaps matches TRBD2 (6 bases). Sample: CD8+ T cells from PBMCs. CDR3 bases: TGTGCCAGCAGCTTATCGGGAGTTGTGGAGCAGTACTTC. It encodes CASSLSGVVEQYF.